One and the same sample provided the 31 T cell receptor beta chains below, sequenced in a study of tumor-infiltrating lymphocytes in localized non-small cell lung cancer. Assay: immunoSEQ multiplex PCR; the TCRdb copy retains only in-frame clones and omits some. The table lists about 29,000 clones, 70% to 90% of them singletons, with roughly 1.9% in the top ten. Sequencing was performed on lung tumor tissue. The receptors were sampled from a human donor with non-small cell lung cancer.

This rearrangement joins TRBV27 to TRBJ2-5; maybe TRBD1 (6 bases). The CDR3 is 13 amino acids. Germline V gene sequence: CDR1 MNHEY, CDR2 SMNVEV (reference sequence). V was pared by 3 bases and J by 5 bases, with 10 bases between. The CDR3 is CASSLGAWETQYF. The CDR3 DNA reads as TGTGCCAGCAGTTTGGGGGCTTGGGAGACCCAGTACTTC.

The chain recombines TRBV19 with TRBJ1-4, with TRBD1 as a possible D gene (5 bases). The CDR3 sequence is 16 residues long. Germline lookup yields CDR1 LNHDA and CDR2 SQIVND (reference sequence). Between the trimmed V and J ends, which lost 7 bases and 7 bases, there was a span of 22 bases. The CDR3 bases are TGTGCCAGTACCCCAACGGTCCCAGGGACGGGTGAAAAACTGTTTTTT. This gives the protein CASTPTVPGTGEKLFF.

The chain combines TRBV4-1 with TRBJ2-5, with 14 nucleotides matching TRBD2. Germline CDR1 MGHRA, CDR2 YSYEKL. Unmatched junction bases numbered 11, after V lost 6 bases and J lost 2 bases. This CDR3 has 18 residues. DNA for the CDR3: TGCGCCAGCAGGCAAACCCGACTAGCGGGGGGGCGTCAAGAGACCCAGTACTTC. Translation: CASRQTRLAGGRQETQYF.

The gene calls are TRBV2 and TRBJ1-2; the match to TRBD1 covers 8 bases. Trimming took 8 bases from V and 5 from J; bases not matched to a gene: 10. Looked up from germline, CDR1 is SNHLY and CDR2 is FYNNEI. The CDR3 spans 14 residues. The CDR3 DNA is TGTGCCAGCGGACGCGACAGGGGCGTTTATGGCTACACCTTC. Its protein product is CASGRDRGVYGYTF.

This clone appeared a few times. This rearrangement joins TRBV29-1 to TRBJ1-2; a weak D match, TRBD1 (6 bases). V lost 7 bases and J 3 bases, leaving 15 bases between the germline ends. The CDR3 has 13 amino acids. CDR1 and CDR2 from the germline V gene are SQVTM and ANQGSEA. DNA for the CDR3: TGCAGCGCTGGAGGTAACAGGGACTATGGCTACACCTTC. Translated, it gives CSAGGNRDYGYTF.

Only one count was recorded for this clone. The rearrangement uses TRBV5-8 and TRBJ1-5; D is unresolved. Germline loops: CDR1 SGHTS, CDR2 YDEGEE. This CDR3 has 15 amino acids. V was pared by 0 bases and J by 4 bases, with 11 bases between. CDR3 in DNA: TGTGCCAGCAGCTTGGGGACCCGGGAGAATCAGCCCCAGCATTTT. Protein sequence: CASSLGTRENQPQHF.

The CDR3 DNA sequence: TGTGCCAGCAGCGTAGAGGGGCAGGGGATGAATAATTCACCCCTCCACTTT. Its protein product is CASSVEGQGMNNSPLHF. V usage is TRBV9 and J usage is TRBJ1-6; D is possibly TRBD1 (6 bases). Germline V lookup: CDR1 SGDLS, CDR2 YYNGEE. V was shortened by 0 bases and J by 5 bases, with 15 bases between the two germline ends. The CDR3 extends over 17 amino acids.

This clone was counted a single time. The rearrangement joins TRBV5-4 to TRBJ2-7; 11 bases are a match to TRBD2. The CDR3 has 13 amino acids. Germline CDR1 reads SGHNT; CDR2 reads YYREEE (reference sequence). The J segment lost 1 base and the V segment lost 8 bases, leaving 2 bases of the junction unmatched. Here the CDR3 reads CASRLAGSYEQYF. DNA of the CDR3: TGTGCCAGTCGACTAGCGGGGTCCTACGAGCAGTACTTC.

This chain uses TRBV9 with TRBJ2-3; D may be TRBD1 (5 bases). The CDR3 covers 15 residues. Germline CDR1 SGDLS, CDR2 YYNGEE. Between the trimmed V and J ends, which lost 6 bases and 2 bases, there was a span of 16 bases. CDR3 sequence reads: CASTITGRVTDTQYF. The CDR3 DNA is TGTGCCAGCACAATTACGGGCAGGGTCACAGATACGCAGTATTTT. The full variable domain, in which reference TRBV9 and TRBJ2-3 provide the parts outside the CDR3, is DSGVTQTPKHLITATGQRVTLRCSPRSGDLSVYWYQQSLDQGLQFLIQYYNGEERAKGNILERFSAQQFPDLHSELNLSSLELGDSALYFCASTITGRVTDTQYFGPGTRLTVL.

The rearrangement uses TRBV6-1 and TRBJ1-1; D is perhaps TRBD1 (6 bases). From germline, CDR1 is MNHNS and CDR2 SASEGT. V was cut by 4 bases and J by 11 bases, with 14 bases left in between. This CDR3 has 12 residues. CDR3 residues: CASSGRGHDAFF. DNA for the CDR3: TGTGCCAGCAGTGGTCGGGGGCATGACGCTTTCTTT.

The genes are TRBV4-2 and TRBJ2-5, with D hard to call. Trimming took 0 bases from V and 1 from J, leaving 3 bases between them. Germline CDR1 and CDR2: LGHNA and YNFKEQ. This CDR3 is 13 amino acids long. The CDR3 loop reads CASSQDGQETQYF. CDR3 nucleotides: TGTGCCAGCAGCCAAGACGGCCAAGAGACCCAGTACTTC.

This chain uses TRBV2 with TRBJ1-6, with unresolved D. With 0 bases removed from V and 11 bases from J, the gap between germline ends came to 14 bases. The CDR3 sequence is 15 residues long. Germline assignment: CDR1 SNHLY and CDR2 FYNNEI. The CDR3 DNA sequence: TGTGCCAGCAGTGAAGCGGGTGGTAGGATTACACCCCTCCACTTT. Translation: CASSEAGGRITPLHF.

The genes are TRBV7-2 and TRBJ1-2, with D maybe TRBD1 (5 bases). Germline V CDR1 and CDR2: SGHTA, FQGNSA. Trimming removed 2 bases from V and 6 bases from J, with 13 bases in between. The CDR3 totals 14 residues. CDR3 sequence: CASSLKAGQDGYTF. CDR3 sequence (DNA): TGTGCCAGCAGCTTAAAGGCGGGGCAGGATGGCTACACCTTC.

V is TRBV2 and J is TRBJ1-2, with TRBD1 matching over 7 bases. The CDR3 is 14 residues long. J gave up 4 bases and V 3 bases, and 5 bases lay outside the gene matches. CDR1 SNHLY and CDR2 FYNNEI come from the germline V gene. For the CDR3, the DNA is TGTGCCAGCAGTGAGGACAGGACCGTCTATGGCTACACCTTC. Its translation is CASSEDRTVYGYTF.

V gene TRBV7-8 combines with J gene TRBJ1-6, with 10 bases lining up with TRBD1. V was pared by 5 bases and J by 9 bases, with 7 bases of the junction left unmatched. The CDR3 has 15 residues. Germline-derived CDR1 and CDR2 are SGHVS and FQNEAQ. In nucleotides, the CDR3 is TGTGCCAGCAGCCCCCACGGGGACAGGGGTTCACCCCTCCACTTT. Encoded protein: CASSPHGDRGSPLHF.

The CDR3 protein is CASSLAGTGREQYF. As DNA, the CDR3 is TGTGCCAGCAGCTTGGCCGGTACAGGGAGAGAGCAGTACTTC. The chain joins TRBV7-2 to TRBJ2-7; possibly TRBD1 for D (6 bases). Germline CDR1 SGHTA, CDR2 FQGNSA. The CDR3 is 14 amino acids. Trimming took off 3 bases at V and 7 bases at J, with 16 bases between the two ends.

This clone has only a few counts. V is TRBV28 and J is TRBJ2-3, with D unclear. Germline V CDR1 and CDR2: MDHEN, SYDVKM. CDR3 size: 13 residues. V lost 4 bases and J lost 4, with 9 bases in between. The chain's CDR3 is CASSSPAADTQYF. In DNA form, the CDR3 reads TGTGCCAGCAGTTCCCCGGCGGCAGATACGCAGTATTTT. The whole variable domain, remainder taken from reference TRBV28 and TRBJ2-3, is DVKVTQSSRYLVKRTGEKVFLECVQDMDHENMFWYRQDPGLGLRLIYFSYDVKMKEKGDIPEGYSVSREKKERFSLILESASTNQTSMYLCASSSPAADTQYFGPGTRLTVL.

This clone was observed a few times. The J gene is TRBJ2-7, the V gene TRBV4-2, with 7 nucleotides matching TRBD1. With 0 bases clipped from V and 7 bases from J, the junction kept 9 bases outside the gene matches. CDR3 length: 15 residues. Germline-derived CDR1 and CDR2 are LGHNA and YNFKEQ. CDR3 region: CASSQDTAGGLEQYF. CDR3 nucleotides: TGTGCCAGCAGCCAAGATACGGCAGGGGGTTTGGAGCAGTACTTC.

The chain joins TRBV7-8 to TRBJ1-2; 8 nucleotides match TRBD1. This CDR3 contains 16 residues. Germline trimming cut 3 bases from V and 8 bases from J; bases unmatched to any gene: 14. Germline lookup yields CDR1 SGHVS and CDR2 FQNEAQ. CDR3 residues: CASSFPRDRPQEGYTF. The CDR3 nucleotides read TGTGCCAGCAGCTTTCCCCGGGACAGGCCTCAAGAGGGCTACACCTTC.

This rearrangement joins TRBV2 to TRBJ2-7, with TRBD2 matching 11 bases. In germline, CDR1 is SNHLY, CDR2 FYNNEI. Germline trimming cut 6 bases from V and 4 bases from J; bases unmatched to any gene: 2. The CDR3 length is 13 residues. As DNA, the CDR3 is TGTGCCAGCAGCCTAGCGGGGGGTTACGAGCAGTACTTC. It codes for CASSLAGGYEQYF. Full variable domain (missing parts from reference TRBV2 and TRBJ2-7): EPEVTQTPSHQVTQMGQEVILRCVPISNHLYFYWYRQILGQKVEFLVSFYNNEISEKSEIFDDQFSVERPDGSNFTLKIRSTKLEDSAMYFCASSLAGGYEQYFGPGTRLTVT.

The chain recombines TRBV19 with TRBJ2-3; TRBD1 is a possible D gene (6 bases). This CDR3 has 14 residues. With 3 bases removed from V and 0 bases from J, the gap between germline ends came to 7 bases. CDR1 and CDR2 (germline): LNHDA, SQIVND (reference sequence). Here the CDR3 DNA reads TGTGCCAGTAGTATGGGGGCTAGCACAGATACGCAGTATTTT. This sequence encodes CASSMGASTDTQYF.

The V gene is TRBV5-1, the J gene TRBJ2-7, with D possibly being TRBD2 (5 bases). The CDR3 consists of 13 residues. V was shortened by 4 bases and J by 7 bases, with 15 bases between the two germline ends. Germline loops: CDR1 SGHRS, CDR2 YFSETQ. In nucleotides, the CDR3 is TGCGCCAGCAGCCCCTGGGGAGACCAAGAGCAGTACTTC. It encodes CASSPWGDQEQYF. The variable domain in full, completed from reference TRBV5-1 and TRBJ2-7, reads KAGVTQTPRYLIKTRGQQVTLSCSPISGHRSVSWYQQTPGQGLQFLFEYFSETQRNKGNFPGRFSGRQFSNSRSEMNVSTLELGDSALYLCASSPWGDQEQYFGPGTRLTVT.

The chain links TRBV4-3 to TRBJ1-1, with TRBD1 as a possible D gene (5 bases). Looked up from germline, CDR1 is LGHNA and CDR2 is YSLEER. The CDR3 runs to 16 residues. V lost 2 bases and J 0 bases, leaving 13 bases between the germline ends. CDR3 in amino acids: CASSQIFGGMNTEAFF. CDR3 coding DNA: TGCGCCAGCAGCCAAATATTTGGGGGAATGAACACTGAAGCTTTCTTT.

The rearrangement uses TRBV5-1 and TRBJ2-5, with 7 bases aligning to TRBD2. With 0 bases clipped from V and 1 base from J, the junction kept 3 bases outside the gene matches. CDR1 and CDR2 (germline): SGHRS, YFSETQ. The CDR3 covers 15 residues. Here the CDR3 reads CASSLGRGVQETQYF. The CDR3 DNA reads TGCGCCAGCAGCTTGGGTCGGGGGGTCCAAGAGACCCAGTACTTC.

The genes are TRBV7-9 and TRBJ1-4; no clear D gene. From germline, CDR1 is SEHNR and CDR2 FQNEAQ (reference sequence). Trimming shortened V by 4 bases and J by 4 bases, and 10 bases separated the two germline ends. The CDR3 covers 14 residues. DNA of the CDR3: TGTGCCAGCAGCTCGTGGGCTTTTAATGAAAAACTGTTTTTT. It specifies CASSSWAFNEKLFF.

The CDR3 is CSVDTGGYEQYF. DNA for the CDR3: TGCAGCGTTGACACAGGGGGCTACGAGCAGTACTTC. The rearrangement links TRBV29-1 to TRBJ2-7; 8 bases align to TRBD1. This CDR3 has 12 residues. Germline CDR1 is SQVTM and CDR2 is ANQGSEA. J was trimmed by 3 bases and V by 3 bases; bases with no gene match: 1.

Here the CDR3 DNA reads TGTGCCAGCAGTCGGCAGTCGTTCTACGAGCAGTACTTC. Protein product: CASSRQSFYEQYF. V is TRBV27 and J is TRBJ2-7; D gene ambiguous. Germline V CDR1 and CDR2: MNHEY, SMNVEV (reference sequence). This CDR3 region has 13 residues. With 5 bases removed from V and 3 bases from J, the gap between germline ends came to 11 bases.

CDR3 sequence reads: CAWSGGGAGQPQHF. CDR3 DNA sequence: TGTGCCTGGAGTGGGGGGGGCGCGGGTCAGCCCCAGCATTTT. The chain has TRBV30 and TRBJ1-5; possibly TRBD1 for D (6 bases). The CDR3 contains 14 residues. Trimming left V 1 base short and J 6 bases short, with 13 bases between. The germline V gene encodes CDR1 GTSNPN and CDR2 SVGIG (reference sequence).

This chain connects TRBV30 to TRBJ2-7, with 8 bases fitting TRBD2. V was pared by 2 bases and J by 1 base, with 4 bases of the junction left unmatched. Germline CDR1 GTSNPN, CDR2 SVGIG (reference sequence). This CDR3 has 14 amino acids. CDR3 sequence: CAWSRGLGSYEQYF. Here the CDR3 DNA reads TGTGCCTGGAGTAGGGGACTAGGGTCCTACGAGCAGTACTTC.

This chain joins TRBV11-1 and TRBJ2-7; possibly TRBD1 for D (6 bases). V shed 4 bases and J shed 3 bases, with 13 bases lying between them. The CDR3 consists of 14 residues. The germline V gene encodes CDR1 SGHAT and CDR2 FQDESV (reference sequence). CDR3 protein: CASSSGQDYYEQYF. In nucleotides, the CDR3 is TGTGCCAGCAGCTCGGGACAAGATTACTACGAGCAGTACTTC.

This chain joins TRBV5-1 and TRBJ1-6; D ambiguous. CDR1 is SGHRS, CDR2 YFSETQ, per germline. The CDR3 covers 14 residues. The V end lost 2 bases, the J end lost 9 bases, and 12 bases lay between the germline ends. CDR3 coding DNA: TGCGCCAGCAGCTTCGGGGAAATCGGTTCACCCCTCCACTTT. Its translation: CASSFGEIGSPLHF.